This T cell receptor beta chain was identified during a study of identical twins. Study-wide findings and caveats: Out-of-frame beta chain sequences displayed weaker excess sharing between twins. Part of the zero-insertion signal could reflect confounding by invariant MAIT and iNKT cells. Whereas memory repertoires showed no such difference, abundant cord blood beta clonotypes carried fewer insertions.

The CDR3 consists of 14 residues. Per the germline V gene, CDR1 is MNHEY and CDR2 is SMNVEV (reference sequence). With 3 bases removed from V and 6 bases from J, the gap between germline ends came to 11 bases. TCRdb independently ran MiXCR on the 5' RACE reads; one entry per CDR3 protein. The data show 400,000 to 500,000 distinct CDR3 sequences, approximately 17% seen once. Regarding this clonotype: The antigen is unknown.

Sequencing was done on a sample of naive T cells sorted from blood. The chain couples TRBV27 to TRBJ1-4, with D possibly matching TRBD1 (5 bases). The sequence derives from a man aged 45-65 years in good health. The CDR3 region is CASSLAGVDEKLFF. As DNA, the CDR3 is TGTGCCAGCAGTTTGGCGGGGGTGGATGAAAAACTGTTTTTT. Complete variable domain (other parts from reference TRBV27 and TRBJ1-4): EAQVTQNPRYLITVTGKKLTVTCSQNMNHEYMSWYRQDPGLGLRQIYYSMNVEVTDKGDVPEGYKVSRKEKRNFPLILESPSPNQTSLYFCASSLAGVDEKLFFGSGTQLSVL.